Listed here are 9 T cell receptor beta chains from one sample, sequenced in a study of blood T cell repertoires in COVID-19. Produced via immunoSEQ multiplex PCR; TCRdb's table is partial and in-frame only. The table lists under 250,000 clones, approximately 84% of them singletons. Input material: peripheral blood. The receptor set was obtained from a man in his forties or fifties with COVID-19, enrolled during active disease.

The CDR3 bases are TGTGCCAGCAGTTTCCGACCCAGGGGAGCTAACTATGGCTACACCTTC. It encodes CASSFRPRGANYGYTF. The genes are TRBV28 and TRBJ1-2, with D perhaps TRBD1 (6 bases). Germline V gives CDR1 MDHEN, CDR2 SYDVKM. V was cut by 3 bases and J by 0 bases, with 14 bases left in between. The CDR3 is made up of 16 amino acids.

The chain recombines TRBV30 with TRBJ1-5, with 7 nucleotides matching TRBD1. Germline assignment: CDR1 GTSNPN and CDR2 SVGIG (reference sequence). The length of the CDR3 is 14 residues. The V and J ends lost 3 bases and 5 bases, in that order; junction bases with no gene match: 7. The CDR3 coding sequence is TGTGCCTGGAGATCCCAGGACAGGCATCAGCCCCAGCATTTT. Protein sequence: CAWRSQDRHQPQHF.

Comments on this clone: In the same sample, other DNA sequences code for this CDR3. The rearrangement uses TRBV10-3 and TRBJ1-6; 7 bases line up with TRBD1. There are 15 residues in the CDR3. Germline values: CDR1 ENHRY, CDR2 SYGVKD. V trimming: 4 bases; J trimming: 5 bases; junction bases outside the gene matches: 5. The CDR3 nucleotides read TGTGCCATCAGTGCCCAGGGGGGAAATAATTCACCCCTCCACTTT. Its protein product is CAISAQGGNNSPLHF.

The genes are TRBV19 and TRBJ1-5; D not certain. With 6 bases removed from V and 0 bases from J, the gap between germline ends came to 12 bases. The CDR3 totals 15 residues. CDR1 is LNHDA, CDR2 SQIVND, per germline (reference sequence). In DNA form, the CDR3 reads TGTGCCAGTAGGGATCGAGGTAATAGCAATCAGCCCCAGCATTTT. Residues: CASRDRGNSNQPQHF.

V gene TRBV7-2 combines with J gene TRBJ1-6; D unclear. This CDR3 has 11 amino acids. Trimming left V 10 bases short and J 8 bases short, with 9 bases between. Germline lookup yields CDR1 SGHTA and CDR2 FQGNSA. CDR3 nucleotide sequence: TGTGCCACCGGTTCGGATTCACCCCTCCACTTT. This translates into CATGSDSPLHF.

V is TRBV10-3 and J is TRBJ1-5, with a tentative D call TRBD1 (6 bases). CDR1 and CDR2 from the germline V gene are ENHRY and SYGVKD. The CDR3 loop spans 15 amino acids. V was pared by 10 bases and J by 0 bases, with 16 bases between. The CDR3 bases are TGTGCCACCTCAGGGGCAGGGGATAGCAATCAGCCCCAGCATTTT. Amino acids: CATSGAGDSNQPQHF.

The chain employs TRBV28 and TRBJ1-1, with unresolved D. Germline loops: CDR1 MDHEN, CDR2 SYDVKM. Trimming removed 3 bases from V and 0 bases from J, with 11 bases in between. The CDR3 contains 15 residues. The CDR3 DNA sequence: TGTGCCAGCAGTTTTCTAATGGGCGTGAACACTGAAGCTTTCTTT. Translation: CASSFLMGVNTEAFF.

The chain links TRBV5-5 to TRBJ1-2, with a weak D call TRBD1 (6 bases). The length of the CDR3 is 15 residues. Looked up from germline, CDR1 is SGHKS and CDR2 is YYEKEE (reference sequence). Trimming removed 1 base at V and 11 bases at J, with 21 bases between. The CDR3 DNA follows: TGTGCCAGCAGCTTGTCATCGATTGGACAGAGAAGATACACCTTC. It codes for CASSLSSIGQRRYTF.

V is TRBV2 and J is TRBJ2-7; D remains ambiguous. The CDR3 is 11 residues long. The ends were cut back, 6 bases at V and 5 bases at J, with 8 bases in the middle. Germline values: CDR1 SNHLY, CDR2 FYNNEI. The CDR3 here is CASSELNEQYF. CDR3 in DNA: TGTGCCAGCAGCGAGCTGAACGAGCAGTACTTC.